This T cell receptor beta chain originates from a study of blood T cell repertoires in COVID-19. Whole-study context: In each case, the material was cDNA or gDNA derived from T cells, B-cell-depleted T cells, or PBMCs.

This CDR3 region has 14 residues. Looked up from germline, CDR1 is MNHEY and CDR2 is SMNVEV (reference sequence). Trimming left V 1 base short and J 14 bases short, with 18 bases between. TCRdb's copy holds only in-frame clones and misses some; the assay was immunoSEQ multiplex PCR. This sample carries 190,000 or so clones, 85% to 90% of them seen once, and the ten largest clones take 1.2%. The source material was PBMCs or T cells enriched from blood (not recorded which). The clonotype originates from a man younger than 45 who had recovered from COVID-19. This chain uses TRBV27 with TRBJ2-1, with a weak D call TRBD2 (5 bases). In nucleotides, the CDR3 is TGTGCCAGCAGTTTATTAGGGAGTGGGCACCTCAAGTTCTTC. This encodes CASSLLGSGHLKFF.